This record concerns one T cell receptor (beta chain) sequence. This CDR3 is 19 amino acids long. With V trimmed by 4 bases and J by 0 bases, 14 bases remained unmatched. Germline loops: CDR1 ENHRY, CDR2 SYGVKD. The sample originates from a study of blood T cell repertoires in COVID-19. Study summary: Samples came from the United States, Italy and Spain, spanning acute and convalescent COVID-19. T cells, B-cell-depleted T cells, or PBMCs provided the cDNA or gDNA that served as material.

Source study methods: The authors estimated nucleated cell counts from reference gene primer amplification. Sequencing was performed with immunoSEQ multiplex PCR; in TCRdb, only in-frame clones are kept and a portion is missing. V and J calls and clone size are as listed in that table; D and trimming were resolved from the DNA. Here the sample spans about 32,000 clones, about 86% being singletons. Material for sequencing was peripheral blood. The chain carries TRBV10-3 and TRBJ2-3, with 9 bases that match TRBD2. The sequence was collected from a woman of 80 years or more with active or convalescent COVID-19. CDR3 residues: CAISGEGLAGSISTDTQYF. CDR3 in DNA: TGTGCCATCAGTGGGGAAGGCCTAGCGGGGTCGATTAGCACAGATACGCAGTATTTT.